A single sample gave rise to the 2 T cell receptor beta chains below, sequenced in a study of blood T cell repertoires in COVID-19. Clones were read by immunoSEQ multiplex PCR, and TCRdb kept only the in-frame ones, dropping some. Of around 150,000 clones listed, 85% to 90% were seen once; the top ten hold roughly 0.99%. Input material: peripheral blood. The receptors were sampled from a man aged 18 to 30 with acute or convalescent COVID-19.

The chain recombines TRBV15 with TRBJ2-2, with a weak D call TRBD1 (6 bases). V lost 3 bases and J lost 1, with 9 bases in between. The CDR3 is made up of 15 amino acids. Germline values: CDR1 LNHNV, CDR2 YYDKDF (reference sequence). CDR3 amino acids: CATSRTGMNTGELFF. The CDR3 nucleotides are TGTGCCACCAGCAGGACAGGAATGAACACCGGGGAGCTGTTTTTT.

The genes are TRBV25-1 and TRBJ1-4; D gene uncertain. This CDR3 contains 15 residues. Germline CDR1 and CDR2: MGHDK and SYGVNS. The germline V and J ends were trimmed by 2 bases and 2 bases, with 9 bases remaining between them. CDR3 nucleotide sequence: TGTGCCAGCAGTGAACACCTGGGCACTAATGAAAAACTGTTTTTT. Translation: CASSEHLGTNEKLFF.